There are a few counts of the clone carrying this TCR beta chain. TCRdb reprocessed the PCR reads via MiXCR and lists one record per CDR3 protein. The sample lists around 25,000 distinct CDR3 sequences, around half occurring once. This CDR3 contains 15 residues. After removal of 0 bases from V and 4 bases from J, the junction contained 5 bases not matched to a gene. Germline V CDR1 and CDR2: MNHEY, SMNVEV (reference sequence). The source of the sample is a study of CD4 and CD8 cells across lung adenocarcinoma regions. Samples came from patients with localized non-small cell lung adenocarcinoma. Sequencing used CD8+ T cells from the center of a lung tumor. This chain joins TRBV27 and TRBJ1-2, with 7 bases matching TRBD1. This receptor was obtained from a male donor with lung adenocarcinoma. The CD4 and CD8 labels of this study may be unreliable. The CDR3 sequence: CASSLSKGGLYGYTF. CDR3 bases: TGTGCCAGCAGTTTATCCAAAGGGGGCCTCTATGGCTACACCTTC.